These T cell receptor beta chains were read from a single sample in a study of blood T cells in healthy people across ages. MiXCR was run by TCRdb on the 5' RACE reads, yielding one entry per CDR3 protein. The sample lists about 1,500,000 distinct CDR3 sequences, roughly 28% occurring once. The sample was blood. These receptors came from a woman in her thirties in good health. Each CDR3 is given with its conserved first and last residue. The D gene is left open where the match is weak. For some rows the clone size is stated as once, few or many, or as a class when expanded; others skip it.

>TRBJ2-1|.|15|TRBV7-9|.
TGTGCCAGCAGCTTAGAGGGTGGCGTACGGATTGAGCAGTTCTTC
CASSLEGGVRIEQFF
>TRBJ2-3|once|16|TRBV5-4|TRBD1
TGTGCCAGCAGCTTACCGACAGGGGAGGGCACAGATACGCAGTATTTT
CASSLPTGEGTDTQYF
>TRBJ2-1|many|15|TRBV28|.
TGTGCCAGCAGTTATGGAGGTGGGGGGCTGGATGAGCAGTTCTTC
CASSYGGGGLDEQFF
>TRBJ1-2|.|13|TRBV28|.
TGTGCCAGCAGTTTATTGCTGGGCTATGGCTACACCTTC
CASSLLLGYGYTF
>TRBJ2-7|few|14|TRBV2|TRBD1
TGTGCCAGCACCCTGGGACAGGGGGCCTACGAGCAGTACTTC
CASTLGQGAYEQYF
>TRBJ2-4|.|18|TRBV2|.
TGTGCCAGCAGTGAAATCTGGGGGCCCCCATCAGCCAAAAACATTCAGTACTTC
CASSEIWGPPSAKNIQYF
>TRBJ2-4|many|15|TRBV12-3/TRBV12-4|.
TGTGCCAGCACCTACGGGGGAATAGGCAAAAACATTCAGTACTTC
CASTYGGIGKNIQYF
>TRBJ2-6|.|17|TRBV7-3|.
TGTGCCGGCAGCTTCAACAGGGTTCGCGCTGGGGCCAACGTCCGGACTTTC
CAGSFNRVRAGANVRTF
>TRBJ1-4|.|18|TRBV18|TRBD1
TGTGCCAGCTCACCACGTACAGGGGGCGATGCAACTAATGAAAAACTGTTTTTT
CASSPRTGGDATNEKLFF
>TRBJ2-7|.|13|TRBV10-3|TRBD2
TGTGCCATCAGAAGCGGGGGGGCCCGCGAGCAGTACTTC
CAIRSGGAREQYF
>TRBJ1-3|.|15|TRBV7-6|.
TGTGCCAGCTCCTCAGCCCGGGGCTCAGGAAACACCATATATTTT
CASSSARGSGNTIYF
>TRBJ2-1|.|14|TRBV30|.
TGTGCCTGGGGACAAGGGGTCCCATCCAATGAGCAGTTCTTC
CAWGQGVPSNEQFF
>TRBJ2-6|few|16|TRBV6-1|TRBD2
TGTGCCAGCAGTGATGCGGGGGGCTCTGGGGCCAACGTCCTGACTTTC
CASSDAGGSGANVLTF
>TRBJ1-1|.|14|TRBV27|.
TGTGCCAGCAGTTTAGCGGGGGAGGCCACTGAAGCTTTCTTT
CASSLAGEATEAFF
>TRBJ2-5|many|13|TRBV10-3|.
TGTGCCATCAGTGGGCGTGTTGAGGAGACCCAGTACTTC
CAISGRVEETQYF
>TRBJ2-5|.|14|TRBV7-2|TRBD2
TGTGCCAGCAGCGTCGGGGGGTTTGGGGAGACCCAGTACTTC
CASSVGGFGETQYF
>TRBJ2-3|.|15|TRBV24-1|TRBD2
TGTGCCACCAGTGAAGCGACTAGCGGGAGTGTTACGCAGTATTTT
CATSEATSGSVTQYF
>TRBJ1-5|few|14|TRBV9|.
TGTGCCAGTTCTACAGGATATAGCAATCAGCCCCAGCATTTT
CASSTGYSNQPQHF
>TRBJ2-7|many|16|TRBV10-3|TRBD1
TGTGCCATCATTGACGACAGGGGGCACAACTCCTACGAGCAGTACTTC
CAIIDDRGHNSYEQYF
>TRBJ2-4|.|14|TRBV9|.
TGTGCCAGCAGCGTAGGTGGGAGTAGCCATGAGCAGTACTTC
CASSVGGSSHEQYF
>TRBJ2-1|few|14|TRBV29-1|.
TGCAGCGTTGAAGAAATAGCTAAATACAATGAGCAGTTCTTC
CSVEEIAKYNEQFF
>TRBJ2-4|.|12|TRBV20-1|TRBD2
TGCAGTACCCCGGGGAGGGGAAACATTCAGTACTTC
CSTPGRGNIQYF
>TRBJ2-3|.|13|TRBV9|.
TGTGCCAGCAGCGTCATGGGCACAGATACGCAGTATTTT
CASSVMGTDTQYF
>TRBJ2-7|few|16|TRBV28|.
TGTGCCAGCAGTTCCCCCCTCGGGACCGGTTGCGACGAGCAGTACTTC
CASSSPLGTGCDEQYF
>TRBJ2-1|few|13|TRBV20-1|.
TGCAGTGCCCGGAGCGTTACCTACAATGAGCAGTTCTTC
CSARSVTYNEQFF
>TRBJ2-4|many|15|TRBV25-1|TRBD1
TGTGCCAGCAGTGACCCCAGACAGGGGATTCACATTCAGTACTTC
CASSDPRQGIHIQYF
>TRBJ2-1|few|16|TRBV3-1|.
TGTGCCAGCAGCCAAGTGAATAGCGCCTCCCGGGAAGGGCAGTTCTTC
CASSQVNSASREGQFF
>TRBJ2-5|.|17|TRBV7-2|TRBD2
TGTGCCAGCAGCCACCGGACTAGCGGGCGGCTTGGCGGGACCCAGTACTTC
CASSHRTSGRLGGTQYF
>TRBJ1-1|few|17|TRBV6-5|.
TGTGCCAGCAGTTACTTCGGACGGCGCCGCACGAACACTGAAGCTTTCTTT
CASSYFGRRRTNTEAFF
>TRBJ2-1|few|17|TRBV11-2|.
TGTGCCAGCAGCCCCTTCATGGGAGGAGCTATGGGCAATAAGCAGTTCTTC
CASSPFMGGAMGNKQFF
>TRBJ2-4|.|17|TRBV3-1|TRBD1
TGTGCCAGCAGCCAAGACGTCTTGGGGACAGTGACCTACGAGCGGTACTTC
CASSQDVLGTVTYERYF